This TCR beta chain comes out of a study of T cells after somatic rescue of genetic block. Profiled with immunoSEQ multiplex PCR; TCRdb holds only in-frame clones, not every one. Of tens of thousands of clones listed, roughly 92% are singletons. Trimming cost V 8 bases and J 2 bases, with 16 bases left between them. The CDR3 consists of 15 residues. CDR1 MNHEY and CDR2 SVGAGI come from the germline V gene. This sequence originates from a man aged 40-49 years. The chain recombines TRBV6-5 with TRBJ2-1; possibly TRBD1 or TRBD2 for D (6 bases each). Sequencing was performed on peripheral blood mononuclear cells (PBMCs). CDR3 DNA: TGTGCCAGCCTTCCCTATAGGGGGGCCTACAATGAGCAGTTCTTC. Its translation is CASLPYRGAYNEQFF.